A selection of T cell receptor beta chains follows, all from one sample in a study of early T cells in non-severe SARS-CoV-2 infection. Each CDR3 protein is one row after TCRdb ran MiXCR on the 5' RACE reads. The data hold about 110,000 distinct CDR3 sequences, with roughly 12% observed a single time. Source: whole blood, taken at baseline. Receptors were obtained from an adult who was a healthcare worker with PCR-confirmed SARS-CoV-2 infection or an uninfected control (not recorded which). Both conserved end residues are part of each CDR3. Each record gives: D gene, J gene, clone size, V gene, CDR3 protein, CDR3 DNA. A D gene is named only where the DNA matches it firmly. Rows give clone size only sometimes, using once, few, many, or a class for an expanded clone.

>TRBD2|TRBJ2-1|-|TRBV20-1
CSGRTSGASSYNEQFF
TGCAGCGGTAGGACTAGCGGGGCCAGCTCCTACAATGAGCAGTTCTTC
>-|TRBJ1-5|few|TRBV28
CASSLSATVSNQPQHF
TGTGCCAGCAGTTTATCAGCGACGGTTAGCAATCAGCCCCAGCATTTT
>-|TRBJ1-3|few|TRBV7-6
CASSLAPPSDLPSRNTIYF
TGTGCCAGCAGCTTAGCGCCTCCTTCGGACCTCCCATCTAGAAACACCATATATTTT
>TRBD1|TRBJ1-2|many|TRBV5-1
CASSWTGANYGYTF
TGCGCCAGCAGTTGGACAGGGGCGAACTATGGCTACACCTTC
>-|TRBJ2-7|few|TRBV18
CASSLVEGPLEQYF
TGTGCCAGCTCCCTGGTAGAGGGACCCCTCGAGCAGTACTTC
>-|TRBJ1-2|few|TRBV2
CATYQRTGTSNYGYTF
TGTGCCACCTACCAGCGAACAGGGACTTCAAACTATGGCTACACCTTC
>TRBD2|TRBJ2-2|-|TRBV5-1
CASKTSGMRLNTGELFF
TGCGCCAGCAAGACTAGCGGAATGAGATTGAACACCGGGGAGCTGTTTTTT
>TRBD2|TRBJ2-2|-|TRBV6-1
CASSAWREKGTGELFF
TGTGCCAGCAGTGCGTGGCGGGAGAAGGGGACCGGGGAGCTGTTTTTT
>-|TRBJ1-1|-|TRBV28
CASILWGRGAEAFF
TGTGCCAGCATCCTCTGGGGGAGGGGTGCTGAAGCTTTCTTT
>TRBD2|TRBJ2-3|many|TRBV7-6
CASSWTGGASDTQYF
TGTGCCAGCAGCTGGACCGGGGGGGCATCAGATACGCAGTATTTT
>TRBD2|TRBJ2-7|-|TRBV5-5
CASSAGGIAYEQYF
TGTGCCAGCTCGGCGGGGGGTATTGCCTACGAGCAGTACTTC
>-|TRBJ2-1|-|TRBV5-1
CASSPAEEQFF
TGCGCCAGCAGCCCGGCTGAGGAGCAGTTCTTC
>-|TRBJ2-5|-|TRBV29-1
CSVEEGQETQYF
TGCAGCGTTGAGGAGGGGCAGGAGACCCAGTACTTC
>-|TRBJ1-4|few|TRBV27
CASSLTSTNEKLFF
TGTGCCAGCAGTTTAACGTCAACTAATGAAAAACTGTTTTTT
>-|TRBJ2-2|-|TRBV28
CASSLLATVTGELFF
TGTGCCAGCAGTTTATTGGCGACAGTCACCGGGGAGCTGTTTTTT
>-|TRBJ1-5|-|TRBV9
CASSVAPASNQPQHF
TGTGCCAGCAGCGTAGCCCCTGCAAGCAATCAGCCCCAGCATTTT
>TRBD2|TRBJ2-3|many|TRBV18
CASSPPERGISTDTQYF
TGTGCCAGCTCACCACCGGAGCGGGGAATAAGTACAGATACGCAGTATTTT
>-|TRBJ2-3|many|TRBV10-3
CAISENTAHSTDTQYF
TGTGCCATCAGTGAGAACACCGCCCATAGCACAGATACGCAGTATTTT
>TRBD2|TRBJ2-1|-|TRBV10-2
CASSERASGKWGEQFF
TGCGCCAGCAGTGAGAGGGCTAGCGGGAAATGGGGTGAGCAGTTCTTC
>TRBD1|TRBJ1-3|-|TRBV20-1
CSARKGQGLYSGNTIYF
TGCAGTGCTAGAAAGGGACAGGGGCTATACTCTGGAAACACCATATATTTT
>TRBD1|TRBJ2-1|-|TRBV5-1
CASSQRTGGNEQFF
TGCGCCAGCAGCCAGAGGACAGGGGGCAATGAGCAGTTCTTC
>-|TRBJ2-2|few|TRBV9
CASSVRDVGTGELFF
TGTGCCAGCAGCGTCCGGGACGTGGGGACCGGGGAGCTGTTTTTT
>-|TRBJ1-4|few|TRBV14
CASRPTGSSNEKLFF
TGTGCCAGCAGGCCCACAGGGTCGAGTAATGAAAAACTGTTTTTT
>TRBD1|TRBJ2-3|many|TRBV18
CASSWTGRGSSTDTQYF
TGTGCCAGCTCGTGGACAGGGAGAGGTTCTAGCACAGATACGCAGTATTTT
>-|TRBJ2-3|few|TRBV25-1
CASSRGAGSTDTQYF
TGTGCCAGCAGTAGAGGGGCGGGTAGCACAGATACGCAGTATTTT
>TRBD1|TRBJ2-4|many|TRBV29-1
CSVEDEQGGLNIQYF
TGCAGCGTTGAAGATGAACAGGGGGGCCTAAACATTCAGTACTTC
>TRBD2|TRBJ2-3|few|TRBV11-2
CASSSGLAGAGVDTQYF
TGTGCCAGCAGCTCGGGACTAGCGGGAGCCGGGGTAGATACGCAGTATTTT
>-|TRBJ1-5|few|TRBV15
CATSRDPGAQPQHF
TGTGCCACCAGCAGGGACCCGGGGGCTCAGCCCCAGCATTTT
>TRBD1|TRBJ1-2|-|TRBV2
CASSAQGIRYGYTF
TGTGCCAGCAGTGCACAGGGGATTCGGTATGGCTACACCTTC
>TRBD1|TRBJ2-5|-|TRBV7-9
CASSSPTGNQETQYF
TGTGCCAGCAGTTCCCCGACAGGGAACCAAGAGACCCAGTACTTC
>-|TRBJ2-7|-|TRBV6-5
CASSFTGITNEQYF
TGTGCCAGCAGTTTCACAGGGATCACCAACGAGCAGTACTTC
>-|TRBJ2-3|many|TRBV2
CASSRDHRAGTDTQYF
TGTGCCAGCAGCAGGGACCACCGGGCGGGCACAGATACGCAGTATTTT
>TRBD1|TRBJ1-1|-|TRBV28
CASSFRGQGTFF
TGTGCCAGCAGTTTTCGCGGACAGGGGACTTTCTTT
>-|TRBJ2-1|-|TRBV11-2
CASSLEGGTYNEQFF
TGTGCCAGCAGCTTGGAGGGAGGCACCTACAATGAGCAGTTCTTC
>-|TRBJ1-1|-|TRBV18
CASSRRQGSDFGTEAFF
TGTGCCAGCTCACGACGGCAGGGGTCCGACTTTGGCACTGAAGCTTTCTTT
>-|TRBJ1-4|-|TRBV12-3/TRBV12-4
CASSRALPPNEKLFF
TGTGCCAGCAGTCGCGCCCTCCCTCCCAATGAAAAACTGTTTTTT
>-|TRBJ1-1|many|TRBV12-3/TRBV12-4
CASSFPNTEAFF
TGTGCCAGCAGTTTCCCGAACACTGAAGCTTTCTTT
>-|TRBJ2-7|-|TRBV7-2
CASSTGHSSYEQYF
TGTGCCAGCAGCACAGGACATTCCTCCTACGAGCAGTACTTC
>-|TRBJ1-5|many|TRBV7-9
CASSLATSNQPQHF
TGTGCCAGCAGCTTGGCTACTAGCAATCAGCCCCAGCATTTT
>-|TRBJ2-7|many|TRBV7-8
CASSDTYEQYF
TGTGCCAGCAGCGATACCTACGAGCAGTACTTC
>TRBD2|TRBJ2-1|-|TRBV11-2
CASRRLAGEKYNEQFF
TGTGCCAGCAGAAGACTAGCGGGAGAGAAATACAATGAGCAGTTCTTC
>-|TRBJ2-1|few|TRBV30
CAWSLGFWRNEQFF
TGTGCCTGGAGTTTAGGCTTTTGGCGGAATGAGCAGTTCTTC
>-|TRBJ2-2|many|TRBV12-3/TRBV12-4
CASSITTGSAGELFF
TGTGCCAGCAGCATTACTACAGGGTCGGCCGGGGAGCTGTTTTTT
>-|TRBJ1-2|-|TRBV29-1
CSTPHNYGYTF
TGCAGCACACCACATAACTATGGCTACACCTTC
>-|TRBJ1-6|many|TRBV30
CAWTLDSAPRGNSPLHF
TGTGCCTGGACCCTGGACTCGGCCCCCCGGGGAAATTCACCCCTCCACTTT
>TRBD2|TRBJ2-7|-|TRBV6-6
CASSYRLAASYEQYF
TGTGCCAGCAGTTACAGGCTAGCGGCCTCCTACGAGCAGTACTTC
>-|TRBJ2-4|many|TRBV14
CASSQDERTLAKNIQYF
TGTGCCAGCAGCCAAGATGAAAGAACCTTAGCCAAAAACATTCAGTACTTC
>-|TRBJ1-1|-|TRBV6-1
CASSDRQNTEAFF
TGTGCCAGCAGTGACAGACAGAACACTGAAGCTTTCTTT
>-|TRBJ1-2|many|TRBV6-5
CASTGGVGYTF
TGTGCCAGCACGGGAGGGGTCGGCTACACCTTC
>TRBD1|TRBJ2-5|-|TRBV27
CASSWVTGQTQYF
TGTGCCAGCAGTTGGGTGACAGGGCAGACCCAGTACTTC
>-|TRBJ1-1|-|TRBV9
CASSQANTEAFF
TGTGCCAGCAGCCAGGCGAACACTGAAGCTTTCTTT
>-|TRBJ2-7|few|TRBV12-3/TRBV12-4
CASRTSGSYEQYF
TGTGCCAGCAGGACCAGCGGATCCTACGAGCAGTACTTC
>-|TRBJ1-3|few|TRBV7-2
CASSLIASGNTIYF
TGTGCCAGCAGCTTAATTGCCTCTGGAAACACCATATATTTT
>-|TRBJ2-3|-|TRBV3-1
CASSQEAADTQYF
TGTGCCAGCAGCCAAGAAGCCGCAGATACGCAGTATTTT
>TRBD1|TRBJ1-1|-|TRBV5-1
CASSSNTGGYTEAFF
TGCGCCAGCAGCTCGAATACAGGGGGCTACACTGAAGCTTTCTTT